The 22 T cell receptor beta chains given below trace back to one sample, sequenced in a study of shared clonotypes between healthy human individuals. Sequencing used immunoSEQ multiplex PCR; TCRdb keeps in-frame clones, though not all of them. The profile covers about half a million clones, with about 80% appearing a single time and about an eighth taken by the ten largest. Sequences were obtained from PBMCs. These receptors were collected from a woman in her thirties or forties in good health. Some clones in this sample may be carry-over from other donors' samples.

The chain has TRBV6-1 and TRBJ2-4; D is perhaps TRBD1 (5 bases). The CDR3 spans 14 residues. Germline-derived CDR1 and CDR2 are MNHNS and SASEGT. The V and J ends lost 7 bases and 7 bases respectively, with 17 bases between them. CDR3 loop: CASKLSGSGNIQYF. The CDR3 region has the DNA TGTGCCAGCAAGCTGTCAGGGTCCGGGAACATTCAGTACTTC.

V and J are TRBV5-1 and TRBJ1-3; no reliable D call. The V and J ends lost 4 bases and 1 base respectively, with 9 bases between them. The V gene's germline CDR1 is SGHRS and CDR2 YFSETQ. There are 14 residues in the CDR3. In nucleotides, the CDR3 is TGCGCCAGCAGCCTGGAGTCGTCTGGAAACACCATATATTTT. Amino acid sequence: CASSLESSGNTIYF.

This clone was recorded a few times. The chain links TRBV11-2 to TRBJ2-5, with 7 bases fitting TRBD2. The V gene's germline CDR1 is SGHAT and CDR2 FQNNGV. After removal of 3 bases from V and 5 bases from J, the junction contained 3 bases not matched to a gene. The CDR3 extends over 13 amino acids. The CDR3 spells CASSLGGWETQYF. CDR3 in DNA: TGTGCCAGCAGCTTGGGGGGGTGGGAGACCCAGTACTTC. Drawing the rest from reference TRBV11-2 and TRBJ2-5, the complete variable domain is EAGVAQSPRYKIIEKRQSVAFWCNPISGHATLYWYQQILGQGPKLLIQFQNNGVVDDSQLPKDRFSAERLKGVDSTLKIQPAKLEDSAVYLCASSLGGWETQYFGPGTRLLVL.

The chain joins TRBV4-1 to TRBJ1-2, with a tentative D call TRBD1 (5 bases). V lost 4 bases to trimming and J lost 7 bases, with 19 bases between them. The CDR3 sequence is 15 residues long. Germline V gives CDR1 MGHRA, CDR2 YSYEKL. This CDR3 reads CASSPPGRAGRGYTF. The CDR3 nucleotides are TGCGCCAGCAGCCCCCCCGGCAGGGCTGGACGTGGCTACACCTTC.

The chain is built from TRBV7-9 and TRBJ2-5, with D possibly TRBD2 on 6 matching bases. V was clipped by 8 bases and J by 1 base, with 11 bases between them. CDR3 length equals 13 residues. Germline V CDR1 and CDR2: SEHNR, FQNEAQ (reference sequence). CDR3 loop: CASGGGSQETQYF. The CDR3 region has the DNA TGTGCCAGCGGCGGAGGGAGCCAAGAGACCCAGTACTTC.

This clone was counted once. The V gene is TRBV15, the J gene TRBJ2-2; D remains unclear. V lost 0 bases, J lost 6 bases, and 11 bases lay in between. The CDR3 spans 15 residues. The germline gives CDR1 LNHNV, CDR2 YYDKDF (reference sequence). CDR3 protein: CATSRDGRSSGELFF. CDR3 nucleotides: TGTGCCACCAGCAGAGATGGAAGGAGCTCCGGGGAGCTGTTTTTT. The full variable domain, completed using reference TRBV15 and TRBJ2-2, is DAMVIQNPRYQVTQFGKPVTLSCSQTLNHNVMYWYQQKSSQAPKLLFHYYDKDFNNEADTPDNFQSRRPNTSFCFLDIRSPGLGDTAMYLCATSRDGRSSGELFFGEGSRLTVL.

This CDR3 reads CASSFNREVAYEQYF. CDR3 coding DNA: TGCGCCAGCAGCTTTAACAGGGAAGTCGCCTACGAGCAGTACTTC. The chain recombines TRBV5-1 with TRBJ2-7; D possibly corresponds to TRBD1 (6 bases). Per germline, CDR1 SGHRS and CDR2 YFSETQ. V lost 2 bases and J 2 bases, leaving 14 bases between the germline ends. The CDR3 length is 15 residues.

The V and J genes are TRBV7-6 and TRBJ2-2; D ambiguous. There are 15 residues in the CDR3. V lost 5 bases and J 0 bases, leaving 10 bases between the germline ends. Germline lookup yields CDR1 SGHVS and CDR2 FNYEAQ. CDR3 coding DNA: TGTGCCAGCAGCCCACAATTCGCGAACACCGGGGAGCTGTTTTTT. Translating gives CASSPQFANTGELFF.

This clone has just a few counts. The V gene is TRBV4-3, the J gene TRBJ2-1; 14 bases match TRBD2. The CDR3 sequence is 22 residues long. Germline loops: CDR1 LGHNA, CDR2 YSLEER. V shed 0 bases, J shed 1 base, and the junction held 14 bases outside the gene matches. CDR3 nucleotides: TGCGCCAGCAGCCAAGAGGCGATTCCGGGACTAGCGGGAGTAGGATCCTACAATGAGCAGTTCTTC. Its protein product is CASSQEAIPGLAGVGSYNEQFF.

The chain carries TRBV27 and TRBJ2-7, with 11 bases fitting TRBD2. The CDR3 length is 16 residues. V dropped 6 bases and J dropped 5; count of bases not matched to a gene: 12. CDR1 is MNHEY, CDR2 SMNVEV, per germline (reference sequence). In DNA form, the CDR3 reads TGTGCCAGCAGCCGTTTTTATACTAGCGGGAGTGACGAGCAGTACTTC. Its protein is CASSRFYTSGSDEQYF.

J is TRBJ2-1 and V is TRBV9; TRBD2 is a possible D gene (5 bases). The V and J ends lost 3 bases and 0 bases respectively, with 13 bases between them. Germline V gene sequence: CDR1 SGDLS, CDR2 YYNGEE. The CDR3 extends over 16 amino acids. Written as DNA, the CDR3 is TGTGCCAGCAGCGCCCCTTTTGGGAGCTCCTACAATGAGCAGTTCTTC. It specifies CASSAPFGSSYNEQFF.

The chain recombines TRBV2 with TRBJ2-7; tentatively, D is TRBD1 or TRBD2 (5 bases each). With 7 bases removed from V and 0 bases from J, the gap between germline ends came to 19 bases. The CDR3 loop spans 16 amino acids. Germline CDR1 is SNHLY and CDR2 is FYNNEI. The CDR3 DNA is TGTGCCAGCATCCTAGGGTGGGGACCAAGCTCCTACGAGCAGTACTTC. This translates into CASILGWGPSSYEQYF.

The chain employs TRBV19 and TRBJ2-1, with 7 bases identical to TRBD1. In germline, CDR1 is LNHDA, CDR2 SQIVND (reference sequence). With V trimmed by 3 bases and J by 3 bases, 2 bases remained unmatched. The CDR3 is 14 amino acids. The CDR3 region is CASSMGDSYNEQFF. The CDR3 bases are TGTGCCAGTAGTATGGGGGACAGCTACAATGAGCAGTTCTTC.

The chain employs TRBV28 and TRBJ2-3; tentatively, D is TRBD1 (6 bases). Trimming removed 3 bases from V and 4 bases from J, with 11 bases in between. The length of the CDR3 is 14 residues. Germline V gene sequence: CDR1 MDHEN, CDR2 SYDVKM. The CDR3 is CASSFPGVSDTQYF. The DNA for the CDR3 is TGTGCCAGCAGTTTCCCAGGGGTCTCAGATACGCAGTATTTT.

The rearrangement links TRBV7-2 to TRBJ2-1, with D possibly TRBD1 on 6 matching bases. This CDR3 region has 14 residues. CDR1 is SGHTA and CDR2 is FQGNSA in the germline V gene. V lost 8 bases and J 4 bases, leaving 15 bases between the germline ends. CDR3 in DNA: TGTGCCAGCTATACAAAGGACAGTTACAATGAGCAGTTCTTC. Protein: CASYTKDSYNEQFF.

The gene calls are TRBV28 and TRBJ2-2; the D call may be TRBD1 or TRBD2 (5 bases each). This CDR3 is 15 amino acids long. Trimming took off 5 bases at V and 7 bases at J, with 17 bases between the two ends. CDR1 is MDHEN and CDR2 is SYDVKM in the germline V gene. Written as DNA, the CDR3 is TGTGCCAGCAGTGTTGAGGGGAGAAGGGGCGGGGAGCTGTTTTTT. This sequence encodes CASSVEGRRGGELFF.

This chain's CDR3 is CASSLSSRGGRYTEAFF. Here the CDR3 DNA reads TGTGCCAGCAGTTTATCTAGTCGTGGGGGCCGGTACACTGAAGCTTTCTTT. This chain links TRBV27 with TRBJ1-1, with D possibly TRBD1 on 6 matching bases. V lost 0 bases to trimming and J lost 3 bases, with 17 bases between them. The CDR3 loop spans 17 amino acids. Germline assignment: CDR1 MNHEY and CDR2 SMNVEV (reference sequence).

The genes are TRBV25-1 and TRBJ2-7; tentatively, D is TRBD1 (5 bases). The CDR3 totals 15 residues. Trimming took 10 bases from V and 5 from J, leaving 24 bases between them. In germline, CDR1 is MGHDK, CDR2 SYGVNS. The CDR3 DNA reads as TGTGCCACCCCTAAGGGTGGCAGGGTTCTGCACGAGCAGTACTTC. Its protein is CATPKGGRVLHEQYF.

This clone was counted once. The chain links TRBV19 to TRBJ1-4; D is unclear. CDR1 is LNHDA and CDR2 is SQIVND in the germline V gene (reference sequence). The CDR3 covers 13 residues. V gave up 4 bases and J gave up 8 bases, with 11 bases separating them. CDR3 nucleotides: TGTGCCAGTAGTACCGGGCCCCAAGAAAAACTGTTTTTT. Its translation is CASSTGPQEKLFF.

The rearrangement links TRBV7-6 to TRBJ2-6; D remains unclear. V was shortened by 3 bases and J by 1 base, with 16 bases between the two germline ends. CDR1 is SGHVS and CDR2 is FNYEAQ in the germline V gene. This CDR3 has 18 amino acids. The CDR3 loop is CASSFLLPRASGANVLTF. In DNA, the CDR3 is TGTGCCAGCAGCTTTTTGCTCCCCCGGGCTTCTGGGGCCAACGTCCTGACTTTC.

V and J are TRBV7-2 and TRBJ2-3; D unclear. V lost 3 bases and J 7 bases, leaving 5 bases between the germline ends. The length of the CDR3 is 11 residues. Per the germline V gene, CDR1 is SGHTA and CDR2 is FQGNSA. In DNA, the CDR3 is TGTGCCAGCAGCTTGGCAAATACGCAGTATTTT. Translating gives CASSLANTQYF.

The chain employs TRBV27 and TRBJ2-1; 9 bases map to TRBD2. The CDR3 extends over 16 amino acids. Germline CDR1 reads MNHEY; CDR2 reads SMNVEV (reference sequence). The trim removed 0 bases at V and 6 bases at J, leaving 6 bases unmatched. The CDR3 sequence is CASSLSGGRALNEQFF. The CDR3 DNA reads as TGTGCCAGCAGTTTATCGGGCGGGAGGGCCCTCAATGAGCAGTTCTTC.